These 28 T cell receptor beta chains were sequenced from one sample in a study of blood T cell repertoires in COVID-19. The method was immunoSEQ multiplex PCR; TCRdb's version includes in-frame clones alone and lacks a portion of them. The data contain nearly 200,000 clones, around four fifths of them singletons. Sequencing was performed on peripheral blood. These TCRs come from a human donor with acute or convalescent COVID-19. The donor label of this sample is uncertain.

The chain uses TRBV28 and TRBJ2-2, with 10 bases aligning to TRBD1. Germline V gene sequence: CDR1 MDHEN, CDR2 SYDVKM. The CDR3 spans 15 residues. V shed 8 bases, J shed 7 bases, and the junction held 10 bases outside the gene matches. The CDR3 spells CASATRTGGGGELFF. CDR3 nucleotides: TGTGCCAGCGCCACCAGGACAGGGGGTGGCGGGGAGCTGTTTTTT.

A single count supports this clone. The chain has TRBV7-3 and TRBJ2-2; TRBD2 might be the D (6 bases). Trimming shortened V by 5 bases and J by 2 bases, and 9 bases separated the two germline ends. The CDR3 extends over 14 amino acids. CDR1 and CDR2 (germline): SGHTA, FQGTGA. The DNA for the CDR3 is TGTGCCAGCAGCGCCGCGGGAAACACCGGGGAGCTGTTTTTT. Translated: CASSAAGNTGELFF.

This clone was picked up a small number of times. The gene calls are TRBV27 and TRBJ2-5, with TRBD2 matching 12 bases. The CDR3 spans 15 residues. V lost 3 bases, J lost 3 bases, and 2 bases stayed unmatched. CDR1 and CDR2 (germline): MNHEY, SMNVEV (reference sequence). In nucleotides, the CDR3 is TGTGCCAGCAGTTTCTGGACTAGCGGGAAAGAGACCCAGTACTTC. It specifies CASSFWTSGKETQYF.

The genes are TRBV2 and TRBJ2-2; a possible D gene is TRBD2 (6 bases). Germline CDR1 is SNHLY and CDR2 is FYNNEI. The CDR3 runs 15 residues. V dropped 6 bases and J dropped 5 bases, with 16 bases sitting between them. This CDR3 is CASRLIPGGTGELFF. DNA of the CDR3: TGTGCCAGCAGATTGATCCCCGGGGGAACCGGGGAGCTGTTTTTT.

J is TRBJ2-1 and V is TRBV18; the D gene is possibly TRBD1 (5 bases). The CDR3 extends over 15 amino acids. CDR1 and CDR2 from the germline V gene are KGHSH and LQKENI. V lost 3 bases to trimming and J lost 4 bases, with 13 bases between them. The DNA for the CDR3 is TGTGCCAGCTCACCGGGGCTAGAAAGGTACAATGAGCAGTTCTTC. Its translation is CASSPGLERYNEQFF.

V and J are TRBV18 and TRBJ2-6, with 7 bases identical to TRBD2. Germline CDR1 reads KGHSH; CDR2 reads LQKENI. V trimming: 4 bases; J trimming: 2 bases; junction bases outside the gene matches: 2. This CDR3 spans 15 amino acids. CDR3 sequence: CASSLAGAGANVLTF. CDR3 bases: TGTGCCAGCTCACTCGCGGGAGCTGGGGCCAACGTCCTGACTTTC.

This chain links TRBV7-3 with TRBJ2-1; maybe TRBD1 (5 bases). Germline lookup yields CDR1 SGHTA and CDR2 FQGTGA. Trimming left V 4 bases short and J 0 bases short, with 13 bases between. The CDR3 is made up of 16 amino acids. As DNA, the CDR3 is TGTGCCAGCAGCTACGGACGGACAAGCTCCTACAATGAGCAGTTCTTC. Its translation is CASSYGRTSSYNEQFF.

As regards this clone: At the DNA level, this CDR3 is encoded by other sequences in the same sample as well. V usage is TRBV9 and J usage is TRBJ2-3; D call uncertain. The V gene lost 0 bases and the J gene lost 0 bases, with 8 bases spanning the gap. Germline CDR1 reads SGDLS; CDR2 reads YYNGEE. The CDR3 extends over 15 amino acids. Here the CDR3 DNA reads TGTGCCAGCAGCGTAGCAGGCACTAGCACAGATACGCAGTATTTT. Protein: CASSVAGTSTDTQYF.

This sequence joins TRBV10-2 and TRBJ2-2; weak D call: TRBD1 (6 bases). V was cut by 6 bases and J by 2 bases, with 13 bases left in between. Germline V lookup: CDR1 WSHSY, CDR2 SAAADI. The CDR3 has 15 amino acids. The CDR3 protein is CASRAGTPNTGELFF. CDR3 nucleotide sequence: TGCGCCAGCAGGGCCGGGACACCTAACACCGGGGAGCTGTTTTTT.

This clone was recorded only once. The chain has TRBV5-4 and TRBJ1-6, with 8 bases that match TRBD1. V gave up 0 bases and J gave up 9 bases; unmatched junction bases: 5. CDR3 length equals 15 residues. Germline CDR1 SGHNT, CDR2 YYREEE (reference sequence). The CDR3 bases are TGTGCCAGCAGCTTGGGGACAGGGATGATTTCACCCCTCCACTTT. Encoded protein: CASSLGTGMISPLHF.

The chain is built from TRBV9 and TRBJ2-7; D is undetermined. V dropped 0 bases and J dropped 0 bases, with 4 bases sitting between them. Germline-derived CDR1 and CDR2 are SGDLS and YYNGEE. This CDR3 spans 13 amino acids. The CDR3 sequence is CASSVAPSYEQYF. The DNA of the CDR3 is TGTGCCAGCAGCGTAGCTCCCTCCTACGAGCAGTACTTC.

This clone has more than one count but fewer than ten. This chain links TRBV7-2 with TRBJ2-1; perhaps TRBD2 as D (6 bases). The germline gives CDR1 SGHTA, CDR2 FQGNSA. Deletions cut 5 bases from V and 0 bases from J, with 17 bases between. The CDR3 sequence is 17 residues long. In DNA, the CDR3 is TGTGCCAGCAGCCTAGGACGGGGAGGAGGCTCCTACAATGAGCAGTTCTTC. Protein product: CASSLGRGGGSYNEQFF.

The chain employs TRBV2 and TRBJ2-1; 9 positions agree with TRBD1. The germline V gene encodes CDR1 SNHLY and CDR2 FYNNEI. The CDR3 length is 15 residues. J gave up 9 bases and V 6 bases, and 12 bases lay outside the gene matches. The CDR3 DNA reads TGTGCCAGCAGGGGAGGGGACAGGGCGTCGGGTGAGCAGTTCTTC. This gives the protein CASRGGDRASGEQFF. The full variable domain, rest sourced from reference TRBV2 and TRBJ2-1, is EPEVTQTPSHQVTQMGQEVILRCVPISNHLYFYWYRQILGQKVEFLVSFYNNEISEKSEIFDDQFSVERPDGSNFTLKIRSTKLEDSAMYFCASRGGDRASGEQFFGPGTRLTVL.

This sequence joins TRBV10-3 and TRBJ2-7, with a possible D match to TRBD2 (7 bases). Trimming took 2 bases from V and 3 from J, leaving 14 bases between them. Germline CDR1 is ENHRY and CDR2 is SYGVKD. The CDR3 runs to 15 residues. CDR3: CAISEQGTKLYEQYF. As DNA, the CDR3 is TGTGCCATCAGTGAGCAGGGGACTAAACTCTACGAGCAGTACTTC.

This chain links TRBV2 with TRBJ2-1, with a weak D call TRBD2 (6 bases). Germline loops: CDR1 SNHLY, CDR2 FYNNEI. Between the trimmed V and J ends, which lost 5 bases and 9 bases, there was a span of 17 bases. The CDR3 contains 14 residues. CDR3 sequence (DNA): TGTGCCAGCAGTTGGCTTCTGGGAGCGGGTGAGCAGTTCTTC. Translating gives CASSWLLGAGEQFF. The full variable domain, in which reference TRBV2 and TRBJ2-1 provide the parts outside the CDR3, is EPEVTQTPSHQVTQMGQEVILRCVPISNHLYFYWYRQILGQKVEFLVSFYNNEISEKSEIFDDQFSVERPDGSNFTLKIRSTKLEDSAMYFCASSWLLGAGEQFFGPGTRLTVL.

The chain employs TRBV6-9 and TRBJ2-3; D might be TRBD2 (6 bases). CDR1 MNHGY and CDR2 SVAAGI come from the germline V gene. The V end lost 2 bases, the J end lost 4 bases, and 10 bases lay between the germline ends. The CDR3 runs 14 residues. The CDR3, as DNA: TGTGCCAGCAGTTATGAAACTAGCCCAGATACGCAGTATTTT. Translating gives CASSYETSPDTQYF.

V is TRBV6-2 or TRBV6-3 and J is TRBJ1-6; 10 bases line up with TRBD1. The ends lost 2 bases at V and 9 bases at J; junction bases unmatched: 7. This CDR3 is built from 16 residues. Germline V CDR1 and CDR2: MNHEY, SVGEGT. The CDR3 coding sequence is TGTGCCAGCAGTTACAGTCGGACAGGGGGATTTTCACCCCTCCACTTT. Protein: CASSYSRTGGFSPLHF.

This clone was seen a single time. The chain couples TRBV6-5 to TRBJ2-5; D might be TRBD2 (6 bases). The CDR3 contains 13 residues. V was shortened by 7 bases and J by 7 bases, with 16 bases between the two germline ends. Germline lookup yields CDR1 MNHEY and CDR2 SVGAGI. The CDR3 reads CASTSGTRVTQYF. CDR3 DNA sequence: TGTGCCAGCACCTCCGGGACTCGAGTGACCCAGTACTTC.

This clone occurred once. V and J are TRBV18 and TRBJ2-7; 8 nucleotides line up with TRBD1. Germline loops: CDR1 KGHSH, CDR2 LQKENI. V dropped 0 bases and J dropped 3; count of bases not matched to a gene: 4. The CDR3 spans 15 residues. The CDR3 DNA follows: TGTGCCAGCTCACCACCGTCCAGGGGGCTCTACGAGCAGTACTTC. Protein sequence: CASSPPSRGLYEQYF.

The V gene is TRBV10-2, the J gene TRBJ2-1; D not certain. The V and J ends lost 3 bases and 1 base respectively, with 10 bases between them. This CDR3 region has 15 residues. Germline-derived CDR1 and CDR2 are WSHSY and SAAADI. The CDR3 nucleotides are TGCGCCAGCAGTGAAGGTAGCCGGTCCTACAATGAGCAGTTCTTC. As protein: CASSEGSRSYNEQFF.

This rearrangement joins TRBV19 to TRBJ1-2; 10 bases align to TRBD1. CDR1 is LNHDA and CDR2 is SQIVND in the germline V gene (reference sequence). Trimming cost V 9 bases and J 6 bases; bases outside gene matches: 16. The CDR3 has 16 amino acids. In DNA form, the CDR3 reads TGTGCCAGCCCGACTCCCGGGACAGGGGTTAATCATGGCTACACCTTC. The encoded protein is CASPTPGTGVNHGYTF.

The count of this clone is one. The CDR3: CAWQTVAKNIQYF. In DNA form, the CDR3 reads TGTGCCTGGCAGACAGTAGCCAAAAACATTCAGTACTTC. The genes are TRBV30 and TRBJ2-4; weak D call: TRBD1 (5 bases). The germline V gene encodes CDR1 GTSNPN and CDR2 SVGIG (reference sequence). This CDR3 contains 13 residues. The V end lost 5 bases, the J end lost 0 bases, and 8 bases lay between the germline ends.

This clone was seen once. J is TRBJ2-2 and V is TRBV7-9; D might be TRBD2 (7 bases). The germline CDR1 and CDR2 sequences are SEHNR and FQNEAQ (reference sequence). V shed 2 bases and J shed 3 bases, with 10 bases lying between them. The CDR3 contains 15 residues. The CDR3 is CASSLKGGDTGELFF. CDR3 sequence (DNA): TGTGCCAGCAGCTTAAAAGGGGGGGACACCGGGGAGCTGTTTTTT.

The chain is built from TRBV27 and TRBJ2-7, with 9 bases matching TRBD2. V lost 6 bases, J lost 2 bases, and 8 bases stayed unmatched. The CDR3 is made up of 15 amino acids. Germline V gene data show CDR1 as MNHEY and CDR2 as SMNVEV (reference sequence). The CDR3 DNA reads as TGTGCCAGCAGCATAGCGGGAGTGGGGACCTACGAGCAGTACTTC. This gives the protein CASSIAGVGTYEQYF.

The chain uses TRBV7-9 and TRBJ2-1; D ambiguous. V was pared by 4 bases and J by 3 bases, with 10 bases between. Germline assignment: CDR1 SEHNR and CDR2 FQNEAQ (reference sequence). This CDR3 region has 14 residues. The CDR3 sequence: CASSSFGLYNEQFF. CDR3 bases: TGTGCCAGCAGCTCCTTTGGCCTCTACAATGAGCAGTTCTTC.

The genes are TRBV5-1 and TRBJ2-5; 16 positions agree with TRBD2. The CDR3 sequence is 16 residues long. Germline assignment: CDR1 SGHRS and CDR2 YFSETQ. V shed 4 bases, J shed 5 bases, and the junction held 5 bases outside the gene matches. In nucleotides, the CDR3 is TGCGCCAGCAGCGAGGGACTAGCGGGAGGGGGGGAGACCCAGTACTTC. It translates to CASSEGLAGGGETQYF. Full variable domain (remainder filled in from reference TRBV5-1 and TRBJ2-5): KAGVTQTPRYLIKTRGQQVTLSCSPISGHRSVSWYQQTPGQGLQFLFEYFSETQRNKGNFPGRFSGRQFSNSRSEMNVSTLELGDSALYLCASSEGLAGGGETQYFGPGTRLLVL.

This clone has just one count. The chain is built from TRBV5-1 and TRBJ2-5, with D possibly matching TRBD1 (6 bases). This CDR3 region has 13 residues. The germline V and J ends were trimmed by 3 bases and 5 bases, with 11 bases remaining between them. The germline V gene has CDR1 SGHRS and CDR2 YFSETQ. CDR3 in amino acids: CASSSRGFETQYF. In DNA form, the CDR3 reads TGCGCCAGCAGCTCCAGGGGTTTCGAGACCCAGTACTTC.

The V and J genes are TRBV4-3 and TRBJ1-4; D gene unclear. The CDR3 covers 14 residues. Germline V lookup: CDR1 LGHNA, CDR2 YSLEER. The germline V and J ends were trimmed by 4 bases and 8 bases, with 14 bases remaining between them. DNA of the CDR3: TGCGCCAGCAGCCTAGGAGGAAGTGGCGAAAAACTGTTTTTT. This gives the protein CASSLGGSGEKLFF.